The clone carrying this TCR beta chain has a count of ten or more. Germline CDR1 and CDR2: SGHRS and YFSETQ. Trimming took off 4 bases at V and 6 bases at J, with 21 bases between the two ends. The CDR3 runs 16 residues. Time point meaning: technical triplicate 2. The sample belongs to a study of neurological immune-mediated disorders. TCRdb re-derived calls from the 5' RACE reads in MiXCR, one entry per CDR3 protein. This table has about 59,000 distinct CDR3 sequences, approximately 25% appearing once. Sequencing used PBMCs. The chain links TRBV5-1 to TRBJ2-3; D may be TRBD1 or TRBD2 (6 bases each). The receptor was isolated from a man aged 60-69 years with HTLV-1-associated myelopathy (HAM/TSP). The CDR3 spells CASSPEPRGGSDTQYF. The CDR3 bases are TGCGCCAGCAGCCCCGAGCCCAGGGGAGGTTCGGATACGCAGTATTTT.